The 7 T cell receptor beta chains below were found in one sample sequenced in a study of CD8+ T cells in alopecia areata. Indicated treatment: oral pan-JAK inhibitor, 5-10 mg twice daily. In each case, RNA was isolated and then reverse transcribed into cDNA as the sequencing template. Profiling relied on immunoSEQ multiplex PCR, and the TCRdb table lists in-frame clones only, not all of them. Of 210,000 or so clones detected, 66% appear once; the ten largest clones hold around 1.3%. The specimen comprised CD4+ T cells sorted from blood, sampled between weeks 43 and 45, from a patient treated with tofacitinib. The receptor set was obtained from a human donor with alopecia areata.

This clone was detected only a few times. The genes are TRBV10-3 and TRBJ2-7; TRBD1 is a possible D gene (5 bases). V was shortened by 3 bases and J by 2 bases, with 11 bases between the two germline ends. CDR1 is ENHRY, CDR2 SYGVKD, per germline. This CDR3 comprises 14 residues. Here the CDR3 DNA reads TGTGCCATCAGTGACGGTCAGGGAACCTACGAGCAGTACTTC. Its protein is CAISDGQGTYEQYF.

V is TRBV30 and J is TRBJ1-2, with unresolved D. The CDR3 is made up of 12 amino acids. Germline-derived CDR1 and CDR2 are GTSNPN and SVGIG (reference sequence). V was clipped by 2 bases and J by 8 bases, with 12 bases between them. In nucleotides, the CDR3 is TGTGCCTGGAGTTATCCCGGCGGCGGCTACACCTTC. It translates to CAWSYPGGGYTF.

This clone was seen once. V and J are TRBV14 and TRBJ2-7, with D tentatively TRBD1 (6 bases). Germline CDR1 and CDR2: SGHDN and FVKESK. The CDR3 is 14 amino acids. With 2 bases removed from V and 5 bases from J, the gap between germline ends came to 13 bases. CDR3 loop: CASSQRGILHEQYF. Written as DNA, the CDR3 is TGTGCCAGCAGCCAAAGGGGGATACTCCACGAGCAGTACTTC.

This clone was seen a handful of times. The J gene is TRBJ2-2, the V gene TRBV7-9; tentatively, D is TRBD1 or TRBD2 (6 bases each). Trimming removed 5 bases at V and 3 bases at J, with 10 bases between. Germline lookup yields CDR1 SEHNR and CDR2 FQNEAQ (reference sequence). This CDR3 region has 14 residues. Written as DNA, the CDR3 is TGTGCCAGCAGCGGGGGGCCGGACACCGGGGAGCTGTTTTTT. Translation: CASSGGPDTGELFF. The full variable domain, its missing parts supplied by reference TRBV7-9 and TRBJ2-2, is DTGVSQNPRHKITKRGQNVTFRCDPISEHNRLYWYRQTLGQGPEFLTYFQNEAQLEKSRLLSDRFSAERPKGSFSTLEIQRTEQGDSAMYLCASSGGPDTGELFFGEGSRLTVL.

The CDR3 nucleotides are TGTGCCAGCAGTTTGAGGTACGAGCAGTACTTC. Its translation is CASSLRYEQYF. The V call is TRBV28, the J call TRBJ2-7; D is unclear. Germline V gene data show CDR1 as MDHEN and CDR2 as SYDVKM. Trimming stripped 3 bases from V and 4 bases from J, with 4 bases between. The CDR3 has 11 amino acids.

This clone appeared a few times. The rearrangement uses TRBV29-1 and TRBJ1-1, with D perhaps TRBD1 (5 bases). Trimming shortened V by 7 bases and J by 6 bases, and 12 bases separated the two germline ends. Germline V gene lookup returns CDR1 SQVTM and CDR2 ANQGSEA. The CDR3 runs 11 residues. CDR3 nucleotides: TGCAGCGCAGAAAGGGGAGCTGAAGCTTTCTTT. Its translation: CSAERGAEAFF.

CDR3 DNA: TGCAGCGGGGTCGGGACTGGGAGCCAAGAGACCCAGTACTTC. This sequence encodes CSGVGTGSQETQYF. The chain uses TRBV29-1 and TRBJ2-5; a weak D match, TRBD2 (6 bases). The CDR3 loop spans 14 amino acids. CDR1 is SQVTM, CDR2 ANQGSEA, per germline. V was trimmed by 7 bases and J by 1 base, leaving 16 bases between them.